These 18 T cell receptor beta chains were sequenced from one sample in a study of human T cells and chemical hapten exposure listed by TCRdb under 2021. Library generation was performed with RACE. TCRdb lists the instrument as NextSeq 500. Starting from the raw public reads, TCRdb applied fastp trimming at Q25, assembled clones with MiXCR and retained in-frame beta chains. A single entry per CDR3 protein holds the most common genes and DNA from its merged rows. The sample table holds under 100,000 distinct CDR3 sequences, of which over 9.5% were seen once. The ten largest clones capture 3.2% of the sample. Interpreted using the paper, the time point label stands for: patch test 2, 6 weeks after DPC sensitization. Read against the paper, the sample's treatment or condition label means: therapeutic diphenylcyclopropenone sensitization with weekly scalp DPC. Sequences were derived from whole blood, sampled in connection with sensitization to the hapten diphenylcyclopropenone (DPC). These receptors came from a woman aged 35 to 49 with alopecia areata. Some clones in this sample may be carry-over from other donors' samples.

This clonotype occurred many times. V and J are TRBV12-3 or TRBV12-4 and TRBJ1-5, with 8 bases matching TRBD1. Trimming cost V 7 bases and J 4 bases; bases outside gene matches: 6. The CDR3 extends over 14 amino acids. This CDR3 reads CASTQTGENQPQHF. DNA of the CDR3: TGTGCCAGCACTCAGACAGGGGAGAATCAGCCCCAGCATTTT.

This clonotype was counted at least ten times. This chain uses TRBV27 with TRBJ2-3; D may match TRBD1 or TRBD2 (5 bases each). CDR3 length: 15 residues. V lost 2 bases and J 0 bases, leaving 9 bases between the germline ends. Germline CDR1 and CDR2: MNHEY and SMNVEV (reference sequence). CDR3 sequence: CASSLTGTSTDTQYF. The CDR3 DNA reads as TGTGCCAGCAGTTTAACCGGGACGAGCACAGATACGCAGTATTTT.

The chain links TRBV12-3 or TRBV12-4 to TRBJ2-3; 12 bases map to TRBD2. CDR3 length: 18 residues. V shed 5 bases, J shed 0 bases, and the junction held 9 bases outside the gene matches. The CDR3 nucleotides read TGTGCCAGCAGTCCTCTAGCGGGAGGGCACCTAAGCACAGATACGCAGTATTTT. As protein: CASSPLAGGHLSTDTQYF.

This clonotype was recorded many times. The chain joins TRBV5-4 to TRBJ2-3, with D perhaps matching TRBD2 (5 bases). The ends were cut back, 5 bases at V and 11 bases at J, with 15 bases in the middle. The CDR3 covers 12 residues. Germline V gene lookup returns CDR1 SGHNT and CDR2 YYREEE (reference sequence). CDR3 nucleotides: TGTGCCAGCAGTTCACTAGAATCGGGGCAGTATTTT. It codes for CASSSLESGQYF.

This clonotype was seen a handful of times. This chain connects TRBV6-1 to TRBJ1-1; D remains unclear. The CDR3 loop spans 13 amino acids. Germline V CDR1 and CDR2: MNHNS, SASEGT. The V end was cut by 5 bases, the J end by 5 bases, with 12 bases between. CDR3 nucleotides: TGTGCCAGCAGTAGGACGGAAGGTACTGAAGCTTTCTTT. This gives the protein CASSRTEGTEAFF.

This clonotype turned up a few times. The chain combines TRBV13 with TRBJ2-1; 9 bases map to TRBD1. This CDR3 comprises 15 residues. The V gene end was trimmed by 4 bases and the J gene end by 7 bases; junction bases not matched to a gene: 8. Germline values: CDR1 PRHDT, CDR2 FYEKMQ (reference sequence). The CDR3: CASSSWDRETNEQFF. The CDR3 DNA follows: TGTGCCAGCAGCTCCTGGGACAGGGAAACAAATGAGCAGTTCTTC.

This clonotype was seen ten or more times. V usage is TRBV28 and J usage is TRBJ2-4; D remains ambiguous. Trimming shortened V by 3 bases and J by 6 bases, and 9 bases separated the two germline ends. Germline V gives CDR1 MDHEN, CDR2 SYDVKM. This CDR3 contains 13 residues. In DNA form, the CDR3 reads TGTGCCAGCAGTTTTTCCCCTTTAAACATTCAGTACTTC. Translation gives CASSFSPLNIQYF.

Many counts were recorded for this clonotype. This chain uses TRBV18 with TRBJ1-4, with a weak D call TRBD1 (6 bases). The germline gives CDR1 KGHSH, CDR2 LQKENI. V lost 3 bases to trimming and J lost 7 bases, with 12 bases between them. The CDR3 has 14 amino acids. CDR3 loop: CASSPQGSGEKLFF. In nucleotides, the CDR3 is TGTGCCAGCTCACCGCAGGGGAGCGGTGAAAAACTGTTTTTT.

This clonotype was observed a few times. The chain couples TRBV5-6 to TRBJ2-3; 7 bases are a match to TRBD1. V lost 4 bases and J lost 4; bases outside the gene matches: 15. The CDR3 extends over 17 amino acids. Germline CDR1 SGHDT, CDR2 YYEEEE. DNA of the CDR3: TGTGCCAGCAGCGTCTTCCGGGGAAACAGGGGTTCAGATACGCAGTATTTT. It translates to CASSVFRGNRGSDTQYF.

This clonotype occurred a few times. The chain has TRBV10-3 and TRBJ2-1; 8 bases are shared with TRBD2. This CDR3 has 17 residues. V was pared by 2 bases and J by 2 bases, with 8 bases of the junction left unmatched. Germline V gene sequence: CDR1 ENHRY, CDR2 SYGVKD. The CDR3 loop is CAISELKSGSTYNEQFF. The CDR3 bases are TGTGCCATCAGTGAGCTGAAAAGCGGGAGTACCTACAATGAGCAGTTCTTC.

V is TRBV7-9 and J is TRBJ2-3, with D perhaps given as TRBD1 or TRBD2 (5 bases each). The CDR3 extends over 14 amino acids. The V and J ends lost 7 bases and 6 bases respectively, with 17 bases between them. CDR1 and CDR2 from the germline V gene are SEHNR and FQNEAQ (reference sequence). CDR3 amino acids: CASTSEGLTDTQYF. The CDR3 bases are TGTGCCAGCACCTCCGAGGGGCTAACCGATACGCAGTATTTT.

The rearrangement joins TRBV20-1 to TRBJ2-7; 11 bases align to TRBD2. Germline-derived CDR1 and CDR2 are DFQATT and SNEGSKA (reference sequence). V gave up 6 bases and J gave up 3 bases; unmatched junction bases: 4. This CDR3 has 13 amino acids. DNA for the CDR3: TGCAGTGCACGACTAGCGGGAATCTACGAGCAGTACTTC. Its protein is CSARLAGIYEQYF.

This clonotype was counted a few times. The CDR3, as DNA: TGTGCCAGCAGCTTAGGGGACCCGGGGGCTGAAGCTTTCTTT. Translation: CASSLGDPGAEAFF. This chain uses TRBV7-9 with TRBJ1-1; tentative D call: TRBD1 (5 bases). There are 14 residues in the CDR3. Trimming cost V 1 base and J 6 bases, with 12 bases left between them. In germline, CDR1 is SEHNR, CDR2 FQNEAQ (reference sequence).

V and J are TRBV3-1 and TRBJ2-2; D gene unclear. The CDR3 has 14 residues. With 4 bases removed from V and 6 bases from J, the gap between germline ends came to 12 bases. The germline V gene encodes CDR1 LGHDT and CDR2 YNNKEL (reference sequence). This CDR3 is CASSLQVSSGELFF. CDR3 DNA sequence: TGTGCCAGCAGCCTTCAGGTCTCCTCCGGGGAGCTGTTTTTT.

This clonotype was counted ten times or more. The CDR3 loop reads CASSPTSGSADTQYF. CDR3 DNA sequence: TGTGCCAGCAGTCCGACTAGCGGGAGTGCAGATACGCAGTATTTT. The chain uses TRBV11-2 and TRBJ2-3; 12 positions match TRBD2. Trimming at V came to 6 bases and at J to 4 bases, leaving 5 bases not matched to a gene. The CDR3 runs 15 residues. Germline CDR1 reads SGHAT; CDR2 reads FQNNGV.

CDR3 DNA: TGTGCCAGCAGTCGCCCGACTCCATCTGGGGTCGGGGAGCTGTTTTTT. Translated: CASSRPTPSGVGELFF. The rearrangement links TRBV6-2 or TRBV6-3 to TRBJ2-2; no clear D. V dropped 5 bases and J dropped 7 bases, with 20 bases sitting between them. CDR1 and CDR2 from the germline V gene are MNHEY and SVGEGT. This CDR3 contains 16 residues.

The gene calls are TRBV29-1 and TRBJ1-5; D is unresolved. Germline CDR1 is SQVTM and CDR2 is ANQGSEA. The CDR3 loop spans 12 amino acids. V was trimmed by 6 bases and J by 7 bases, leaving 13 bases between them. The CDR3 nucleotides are TGCAGCGTAGGGTTGGGCGGGCAGCCCCAGCATTTT. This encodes CSVGLGGQPQHF.

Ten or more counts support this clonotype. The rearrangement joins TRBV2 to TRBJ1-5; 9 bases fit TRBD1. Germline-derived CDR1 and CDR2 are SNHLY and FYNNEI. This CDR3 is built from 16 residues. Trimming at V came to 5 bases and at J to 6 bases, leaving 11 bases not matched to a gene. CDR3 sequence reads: CASSTGTGYEGQPQHF. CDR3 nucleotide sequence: TGTGCCAGCAGTACCGGGACAGGGTATGAGGGTCAGCCCCAGCATTTT.